This TCR beta chain was found in a study of CD8+CD57+ T cells in acquired aplastic anemia. Study-level background: Sorted CD4+ plus CD8+ cells gave DNA averaging about 3.2 ug.

Many counts were recorded for this clonotype. Antigen: not known. An expansion of CD8+CD57+ cells by flow cytometry had been shown in patients chosen for sequencing. There was no therapy given to any patient before the blood sampling took place. The use of genomic DNA as template underpinned the TCR beta VDJ and CDR3 profiling. One entry per CDR3 protein, called by TCRdb with MiXCR from the reads. In the table there are about 75,000 distinct CDR3 sequences, roughly three quarters of which are singletons. Study observations and caveats: Patients and controls shared nearly 30 CD8+ CDR3 sequences, which appeared highly expressed in patients and within their immunodominant clones.

This CDR3 has 15 residues. Looked up from germline, CDR1 is SGDLS and CDR2 is YYNGEE. The V segment lost 3 bases and the J segment 1 base; nucleotides outside the gene matches: 4. The clonotype originates from a human donor with aplastic anemia. The rearrangement joins TRBV9 to TRBJ2-3; 8 nucleotides align to TRBD2. The sequencing sample was made of sorted CD4+, CD8+, or CD8+CD57+ T cells (not recorded which) from PBMCs. Written as DNA, the CDR3 is TGTGCCAGCAGCGCAACTAGCGGAGGCACAGATACGCAGTATTTT. Protein sequence: CASSATSGGTDTQYF.